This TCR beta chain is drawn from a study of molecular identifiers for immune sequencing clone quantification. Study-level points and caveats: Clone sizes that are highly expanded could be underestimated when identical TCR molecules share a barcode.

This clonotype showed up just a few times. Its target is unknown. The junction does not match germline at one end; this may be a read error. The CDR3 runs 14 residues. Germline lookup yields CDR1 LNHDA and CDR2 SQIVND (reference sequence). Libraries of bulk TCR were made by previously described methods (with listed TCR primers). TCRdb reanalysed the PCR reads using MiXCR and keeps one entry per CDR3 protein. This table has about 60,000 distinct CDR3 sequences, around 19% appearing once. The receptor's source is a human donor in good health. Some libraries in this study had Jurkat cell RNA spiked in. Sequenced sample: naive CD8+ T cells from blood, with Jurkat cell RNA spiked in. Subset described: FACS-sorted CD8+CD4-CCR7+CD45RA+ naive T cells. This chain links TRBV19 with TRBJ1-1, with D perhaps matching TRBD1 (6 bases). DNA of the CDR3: TGTGCCAGTAGTATGATACAGGGTCTGGCTGAGGCTCTCTTT. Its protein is CASSMIQGLAEALF. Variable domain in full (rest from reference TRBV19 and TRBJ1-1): DGGITQSPKYLFRKEGQNVTLSCEQNLNHDAMYWYRQDPGQGLRLIYYSQIVNDFQKGDIAEGYSVSREKKESFPLTVTSAQKNPTAFYLCASSMIQGLAEALFGQGTRLTVV.